The rows below give T cell receptor beta chains drawn from one sample of a study of cytomegalovirus exposure and HLA in healthy donors. Sequencing was performed with immunoSEQ multiplex PCR; in TCRdb, only in-frame clones are kept and a portion is missing. The sample yields approximately 160,000 clones, 68% seen once. Sequenced: PBMCs. These TCRs come from a woman aged 40 to 50 in good health and CMV-seropositive. CDR3s include the opening cysteine and the closing phenylalanine or tryptophan. A D gene is named only where the DNA matches it firmly. Expanded clones are given a class, and other clones once, few, many or no size at all.

clone size: few; V gene: TRBV15; D gene: NA; J gene: TRBJ2-7; CDR3 protein: CATSRDTSDEQYF; CDR3 DNA: TGTGCCACCAGCAGAGATACTAGTGACGAGCAGTACTTC
clone size: NA; V gene: TRBV4-2; D gene: TRBD2; J gene: TRBJ2-4; CDR3 protein: CASSQRTSGAAKNIQYF; CDR3 DNA: TGTGCCAGCAGCCAAAGGACTAGCGGGGCGGCCAAAAACATTCAGTACTTC
clone size: NA; V gene: TRBV27; D gene: NA; J gene: TRBJ1-2; CDR3 protein: CASSFKGPYGYTF; CDR3 DNA: TGTGCCAGCAGTTTTAAGGGGCCATATGGCTACACCTTC
clone size: few; V gene: TRBV18; D gene: TRBD1; J gene: TRBJ1-3; CDR3 protein: CASAWDSPYSGNTIYF; CDR3 DNA: TGTGCCAGCGCATGGGACAGCCCCTACTCTGGAAACACCATATATTTT
clone size: NA; V gene: TRBV13; D gene: NA; J gene: TRBJ1-1; CDR3 protein: CASSLEAGRGGTEAFF; CDR3 DNA: TGTGCCAGCAGCTTAGAAGCCGGGCGAGGAGGGACTGAAGCTTTCTTT
clone size: few; V gene: TRBV18; D gene: TRBD1; J gene: TRBJ1-4; CDR3 protein: CASSLPGTGNEKLFF; CDR3 DNA: TGTGCCAGCTCACTACCCGGGACAGGGAATGAAAAACTGTTTTTT
clone size: few; V gene: TRBV5-4; D gene: NA; J gene: TRBJ2-2; CDR3 protein: CASSLGGALNTGELFF; CDR3 DNA: TGTGCCAGCAGCTTGGGTGGGGCTCTGAACACCGGGGAGCTGTTTTTT
clone size: NA; V gene: TRBV6-5; D gene: NA; J gene: TRBJ2-5; CDR3 protein: CASSTSYAETQYF; CDR3 DNA: TGTGCCAGCAGTACCTCCTACGCGGAGACCCAGTACTTC
clone size: NA; V gene: TRBV9; D gene: NA; J gene: TRBJ2-4; CDR3 protein: CASSKNTGTQHIQYF; CDR3 DNA: TGTGCCAGCAGCAAGAATACCGGGACTCAACACATTCAGTACTTC
clone size: NA; V gene: TRBV5-1; D gene: NA; J gene: TRBJ2-5; CDR3 protein: CASSPGHGQETQYF; CDR3 DNA: TGCGCCAGCAGCCCCGGACACGGCCAAGAGACCCAGTACTTC
clone size: NA; V gene: TRBV28; D gene: NA; J gene: TRBJ2-7; CDR3 protein: CASSPLGGIHEQYF; CDR3 DNA: TGTGCCAGCAGTCCCCTCGGAGGGATCCACGAGCAGTACTTC
clone size: few; V gene: TRBV6-6; D gene: NA; J gene: TRBJ2-7; CDR3 protein: CASSYSEGQYF; CDR3 DNA: TGTGCCAGCAGTTACTCTGAGGGGCAGTACTTC
clone size: NA; V gene: TRBV28; D gene: NA; J gene: TRBJ1-4; CDR3 protein: CASSFGGNEKLFF; CDR3 DNA: TGTGCCAGCAGTTTTGGGGGGAATGAAAAACTGTTTTTT
clone size: NA; V gene: TRBV13; D gene: NA; J gene: TRBJ1-6; CDR3 protein: CASSLTSGQRSSPLHF; CDR3 DNA: TGTGCCAGCAGCTTAACCTCTGGTCAGCGGAGTTCACCCCTCCACTTT
clone size: NA; V gene: TRBV6-5; D gene: NA; J gene: TRBJ1-2; CDR3 protein: CASKIQGRGYTF; CDR3 DNA: TGTGCCAGCAAGATACAGGGTCGTGGCTACACCTTC
clone size: NA; V gene: TRBV7-9; D gene: TRBD2; J gene: TRBJ2-7; CDR3 protein: CASSLGASGSHEQYF; CDR3 DNA: TGTGCCAGCAGCTTAGGGGCTAGCGGGTCTCACGAGCAGTACTTC
clone size: NA; V gene: TRBV13; D gene: TRBD1; J gene: TRBJ1-4; CDR3 protein: CASSVGTGEKLFF; CDR3 DNA: TGTGCCAGCAGCGTCGGGACAGGGGAAAAACTGTTTTTT
clone size: once; V gene: TRBV10-3; D gene: NA; J gene: TRBJ2-7; CDR3 protein: CAIRNGTISYEQYF; CDR3 DNA: TGTGCCATCAGAAACGGGACAATCTCCTACGAGCAGTACTTC
clone size: NA; V gene: TRBV28; D gene: TRBD1; J gene: TRBJ2-7; CDR3 protein: CASSLPDRGGEQYF; CDR3 DNA: TGTGCCAGCAGTTTGCCGGACAGGGGAGGAGAGCAGTACTTC